This T cell receptor (beta chain) came from a study of T cell responses to AZD1222 COVID-19 vaccine. Per germline, CDR1 LGHDT and CDR2 YNNKEL (reference sequence). The ends lost 8 bases at V and 0 bases at J; junction bases unmatched: 7. CDR3 length equals 14 residues. TCRdb keeps only in-frame clones here, not all; method: immunoSEQ multiplex PCR. The table has over 150,000 clones, 94% seen once. The sequence derives from an adult who received the AZD1222 COVID-19 vaccine. Sequencing was performed on peripheral blood, taken 28 days after the second AZD1222 dose. V and J are TRBV3-1 (or the pseudogene TRBV3-2) and TRBJ2-7; 7 positions agree with TRBD1. CDR3 amino acids: CASHLGDSSYEQYF. The CDR3 DNA reads TGTGCCAGCCACCTCGGGGACAGCTCCTACGAGCAGTACTTC.